This T cell receptor (beta chain) was sequenced in a study of T cells after posttransplantation cyclophosphamide. Study-wide results and limits: Recipient CMV seropositivity and CMV reactivation strongly tracked TRB clonality. Skin or GI-infiltrating T cells shared few TRB sequences with blood. Later blood repertoires were often dominated by clones from the donor CD8+ memory compartment.

Assay: immunoSEQ multiplex PCR; the TCRdb copy retains only in-frame clones and omits some. The sample has roughly 3,400 clones, approximately 80% seen once. Peripheral blood was collected from the related graft donor on the marrow donation day. This CDR3 is 12 amino acids long. Trimming pared 5 bases from V and 8 bases from J, leaving 10 bases between. Germline loops: CDR1 SGHAT, CDR2 FQNNGV. Details on this clone: Its antigen is still unknown.

The sequenced sample was memory CD8+ T cells sorted from blood. The genes are TRBV11-2 and TRBJ1-3; D ambiguous. This clonotype was sampled from a woman aged 55-69 years in good health, CMV-negative, and a related stem cell transplant donor. The CDR3 spells CASSPPGYTIYF. The CDR3 DNA reads TGTGCCAGCAGCCCCCCCGGGTACACCATATATTTT.